The entry that follows covers one TCR beta chain sequence. The antigen it binds to is not known. No base quality values were provided; no much bigger clone lies one nucleotide off. The data stem from a study of cytomegalovirus exposure and HLA in healthy donors (dated by TCRdb to about 2017). Regarding the research as a whole: An earlier analysis of 587 of the donors reported approximately 260 Gb of sequence data and roughly 120 million unique TCR beta sequences obtained from around 190 million T cells. An earlier analysis of roughly 580 of the donors used high-throughput TCR beta sequencing to judge whether each TCR beta V gene segment behaved as functional or pseudogenic. Among 398 genotyped donors of the cohort, an average of about 240,000 unique TCR beta nucleotide sequences were sequenced per donor, roughly 20% of them non-productive. A separate validation cohort of 100 to 150 different subjects was used in addition to the approximately 700-subject first cohort. Because of strong linkage in the cohort, a handful of DR-DQ haplotypes were treated as single units for association and clustering. HLA typing included class I and class II loci at four-digit resolution. Donor age, sex, ethnicity and CMV serostatus were collected together with the repertoire data. Of the roughly 400 genotyped donors, about 80% fell in the genetic ancestry cluster associated with self-reported Caucasian donors. The study aimed to test whether cataloging public T cell receptors could reveal signatures of past pathogen exposure. A later genetic analysis took genome-wide SNP genotypes for about three fifths of the 666 donors and used that subset as a discovery cohort. Every discovery cohort repertoire had been produced on one sequencing platform. The study profiled the T cell repertoires of approximately 700 subjects by immunosequencing and related them to cytomegalovirus serostatus. Rather than drawing on any new phenotypic data, the later analysis identified candidate immune exposures from TCR beta sequences and the way those sequences occurred across donors. To predict cytomegalovirus infection status, the study brought together high-throughput TCR immunosequencing, statistical association of individual TCRs with disease status, and machine learning. The number of typed donors differed by locus: roughly 620-630 for A, B, C, DRB1 and DQB1; some 500 for DQA1; approximately 600 for DPA1; and some 470 for DPB1. Approximately 310 gigabases of sequencing data and tens of millions of unique TCR sequences were included in an early release covering 550 to 650 HLA-typed donors. In a later analysis, previously published TCR beta repertoires from 670 or so donors were re-analyzed and high-resolution HLA genotyping was added so that TCR occurrence patterns could be studied. Broader findings and caveats from the paper: Because counts were too low, fewer than 20 rarely observed V segments, including chromosome 9 orphons, were excluded from the earlier analysis of roughly 580 of the donors. In a later analysis, several top co-occurrence clusters were reported to appear linked to parvovirus B19, influenza, CMV and Epstein-Barr virus. This cohort had only TCR beta chains sequenced, and the lack of alpha or paired-chain data limited which features could be detected. Correlated functional status among segregating V segments might be attributable to linkage disequilibrium, but an unknown experimental factor could not be ruled out. In a later genetic analysis, fewer N-insertions in productive TCRs were reported among donors in an Asian-associated ancestry cluster than the approximately 630-donor mean. The presence/absence analyses assumed that sequencing depth was roughly uniform across donors, and that assumption may not be true. In a later genetic analysis, a missense DCLRE1C variant was associated with V-gene and J-gene trimming of TCR beta chains, and the association was replicated in an independent cohort. The study listed 150 to 200 TCR beta chains as associated with cytomegalovirus. Across donors, most TCR sequences were observed very rarely, whereas some public TCRs were present in many individuals. Because the 87-base-pair reads could not distinguish some IMGT-functional V segments, including TRBV6-2 and TRBV6-3, those segments were excluded. A cluster of highly shared sequence variants was judged likely to represent a technical artifact of the sequencing pipeline. Assigning TCR associations to individual alleles was difficult when HLA alleles, especially DR and DQ, strongly co-occurred. In vitro tests confirmed that three of the cytomegalovirus-associated TCR beta chains recognize cytomegalovirus antigens. HLA typing was unavailable for some donors at each locus, so association tests used only the typed subset. An earlier analysis of some 560 of the donors showed that most TCR beta V segments appeared in productive rearrangements either about 87% or about 30% of the time, which broadly matched IMGT annotations. In a later analysis, the rate of TCR association differed among HLA loci, with DRB1 alleles having the most associated TCRs and HLA-C alleles having the fewest. Immune exposure information for the cohort was limited to CMV serostatus. Cytomegalovirus status was reported to be diagnosed by the classifier with high specificity and sensitivity in both the original and validation cohorts. According to a later analysis, most CMV-associated TCR beta chains appeared to be HLA-restricted, and the HLA associations seemed to be driven largely by CMV exposure. A later analysis found that HLA-associated TCR beta chains were more clonally expanded and had lower generation probabilities than equally common non-associated chains. A later analysis associated 16,951 TCR beta sequences with specific HLA alleles at a false discovery rate of 0.05. It was suggested by the authors that the approach could potentially be generalized to other disease states and immunological phenotypes. A further reported finding was that TCR beta sequences accurately predicted the HLA-A and HLA-B alleles for most subjects in the first cohort.

The method behind the library was the immunoSEQ multiplex PCR assay. For the multiplex PCR, a mixture combining 60 forward primers for TCR Vbeta segments and 13 reverse primers for TCR Jbeta segments was used. Amplification of the CDR3 region of rearranged TCR beta genes was performed with a multiplex PCR assay on genomic DNA. The Illumina HiSeq System was used to sequence the amplified TCR beta libraries as 87-base-pair reads. The authors' pipeline ran thus. A later analysis counted 65 million to 90 million unique TCR beta chains across the 500 to 850 repertoires, and roughly 10 million of these chains were shared by at least two donors. Raw reads were error-corrected and collapsed into unique sequences with a nearest-neighbor algorithm that merged closely related sequences to remove PCR and sequencing errors. CDR3 sequences were aligned to IMGT reference sequences to assign V, D and J gene segments. For a sequence to be retained, a match of at least six nucleotides to both a V gene segment and a J gene segment was required. Rearrangements were called productive when the CDR3 lacked stop codons and stayed in frame with V and J; all others were non-productive. Following IMGT convention, CDR3 was defined as the stretch from the second conserved V-encoded cysteine to the conserved J-encoded phenylalanine. The earlier analysis of some 600 of the donors excluded sequences that lacked an unambiguous match to a single V gene segment. In an earlier analysis of more than 500 of the donors, a V segment was called functional when productive rearrangements were above 56.7%, and segregating when the standard deviation between donors exceeded 5%. A statistical classification framework was built to diagnose cytomegalovirus status from the catalog of TCR beta chain sequences. In a later analysis, V and J genes were assigned by comparing TCR nucleotide sequences against IMGT/GENE-DB human TR gene sequences. A later analysis assigned CDR3 sequences and most-parsimonious VDJ recombination scenarios with the TCRdist pipeline. In a later analysis, each TCR beta chain was defined by its CDR3 amino acid sequence together with its V-gene family, and reads without a unique V-gene family were excluded. As a way to deal with suspected cross-contamination and a sequencing artifact, a later analysis dropped approximately 570 nucleotide sequences that were highly shared and had low generation probability. In a later analysis, a clonal expansion index was calculated for each public chain from normalized within-repertoire ranks of inferred template counts. In a later analysis, generation probabilities were computed using a VDJ recombination model fitted to out-of-frame rearrangements, and the results were checked against IGoR. A later analysis scored TCR-TCR, TCR-HLA and TCR-CMV co-occurrence with hypergeometric tests, applying a repertoire-size bias correction to TCR pairs. In a later analysis, false discovery rates were estimated by permuting HLA or CMV assignments 20 times. A later analysis grouped co-occurring TCRs with DBSCAN, adding TCRdist sequence similarity when clustering within HLA-allele-positive subsets. For co-occurrence clustering, repertoires with fewer than 30,000 or more than 120,000 public chains were excluded, along with a handful of repertoires with anomalous nucleotide sharing. The clones in this table, taken by TCRdb from immuneACCESS, are in-frame only. Not every clone is retained; where verified, under half of the shortfall comes from an unresolved V gene, and the cause of the rest is unknown. D and trimming come from the DNA, and the V and J calls and clone size come from that table. The sample includes 150,000 to 200,000 clones, with 84% observed a single time. The ten largest make up around 0.41% of the sample.

CDR1 SGHVS and CDR2 FNYEAQ are derived from the germline V gene. V drops 5 bases and J drops 8 bases, leaving 10 bases in between. Spanning cysteine to phenylalanine, the CDR3 consists of 12 amino acids. The entry retains the CDR3 DNA only, 36 bases that are in frame from base 1. The cohort comprised fewer than 700 healthy bone marrow donors. All cohort members were sampled while nominally healthy, although unrecorded immune exposures were likely present. The donor was CMV seronegative and belonged to the group of more than 300 seronegative cohort members. A peripheral blood sample was provided by each donor, and peripheral blood mononuclear cells were used for TCR beta sequencing. The Qiagen DNeasy Blood Extraction Kit was used to extract genomic DNA from the blood cell samples.

The sequence is built from TRBV7-6 and TRBJ2-1; a tentative D call is TRBD1 (5 bases match). The TCR comes from a boy aged 2 to 9 in good health and CMV-seronegative. Material: PBMCs. The nucleotide sequence is TGTGCCAGCAGCCCCCGACAGTATGAGCAGTTCTTC. Its protein reads: CASSPRQYEQFF.